Included here is one TCR beta chain sequence, with context. No antigen is known for it. TCRdb keeps only in-frame clones here, not all; method: immunoSEQ multiplex PCR. The profile shows 10,000 or so clones, approximately 88% of them singletons. This specimen belongs to a study of PD-1 blockade in classical Hodgkin lymphoma. Whole-study context: Intravenous delivery of nivolumab at 3 mg/kg to patients occurred every 2 weeks. General study points: CD4+ but not CD8+ TCR diversity rose significantly by C4D1. Newly diagnosed patients and complete responders had comparable diversity at baseline.

Noted time point: cycle 4 day 1 (C4D1), after five to seven weeks of nivolumab. Following autologous stem cell transplantation, relapse occurred in every patient, and exposure to brentuximab vedotin varied. Negative selection with magnetic separation was used to purify CD4+ T cells from thawed PBMCs. The study recorded best responses of complete response, partial response or progressive disease. The sequencing here drew on CD4+ T cells from blood, taken before the fourth cycle of nivolumab. This TCR was sampled from a human donor with classical Hodgkin lymphoma.

This CDR3 is CASRGTGQETQYF. The CDR3 coding sequence is TGTGCCAGCAGAGGGACAGGACAAGAGACCCAGTACTTC. This chain joins TRBV6-1 and TRBJ2-5; 8 bases are a match to TRBD1. The junction had 2 bases not matched to a gene; V was cut back by 6 bases and J by 2 bases. This CDR3 is built from 13 residues. CDR1 and CDR2 (germline): MNHNS, SASEGT.